These 25 T cell receptor beta chains share one sample of origin, sequenced in a study of blood T cell repertoires in COVID-19. The data were produced by immunoSEQ multiplex PCR, yet TCRdb's version contains in-frame clones alone and is incomplete. This sample has almost 250,000 clones; more than 85% occur once, and the top ten carry 4.1%. The sequenced sample was PBMCs or T cells enriched from blood (not recorded which). These receptors all come from a woman aged 25-40 years who had recovered from COVID-19.

V gene TRBV20-1 combines with J gene TRBJ2-5; D might be TRBD2 (5 bases). Trimming pared 7 bases from V and 5 bases from J, leaving 11 bases between. The CDR3 covers 11 residues. CDR1 DFQATT and CDR2 SNEGSKA come from the germline V gene (reference sequence). The chain's CDR3 is CSVGERETQYF. The CDR3, as DNA: TGCAGTGTCGGGGAAAGGGAGACCCAGTACTTC.

The rearrangement uses TRBV9 and TRBJ2-5; D is possibly TRBD1 (5 bases). Germline values: CDR1 SGDLS, CDR2 YYNGEE. This CDR3 is 15 amino acids long. The ends were cut back, 4 bases at V and 1 base at J, with 14 bases in the middle. CDR3 DNA sequence: TGTGCCAGCAGCCTCGACAGTCTTCCCCAAGAGACCCAGTACTTC. Translation gives CASSLDSLPQETQYF. Full variable domain (remainder filled in from reference TRBV9 and TRBJ2-5): DSGVTQTPKHLITATGQRVTLRCSPRSGDLSVYWYQQSLDQGLQFLIQYYNGEERAKGNILERFSAQQFPDLHSELNLSSLELGDSALYFCASSLDSLPQETQYFGPGTRLLVL.

This rearrangement joins TRBV7-9 to TRBJ2-3; TRBD2 agrees at 12 bases. V dropped 5 bases and J dropped 4; count of bases not matched to a gene: 4. This CDR3 contains 15 residues. In germline, CDR1 is SEHNR, CDR2 FQNEAQ (reference sequence). The CDR3 sequence: CASSQLAGGSDTQYF. For the CDR3, the DNA is TGTGCCAGCAGCCAACTAGCGGGAGGATCAGATACGCAGTATTTT.

This rearrangement joins TRBV7-2 to TRBJ2-7; TRBD1 might be the D (5 bases). The CDR3 spans 18 residues. From germline, CDR1 is SGHTA and CDR2 FQGNSA. V gave up 5 bases and J gave up 2 bases, with 25 bases separating them. The DNA of the CDR3 is TGTGCCAGCAGCCGTTCGAGTAAGAGGACATCGATACCCTACGAGCAGTACTTC. Translating gives CASSRSSKRTSIPYEQYF.

The J gene is TRBJ1-3, the V gene TRBV27; tentative D call: TRBD1 (6 bases). V was trimmed by 6 bases and J by 2 bases, leaving 11 bases between them. CDR1 MNHEY and CDR2 SMNVEV come from the germline V gene (reference sequence). The CDR3 totals 14 residues. The CDR3 DNA is TGTGCCAGCAGCGTCAGGGGAACTGGAAACACCATATATTTT. Protein product: CASSVRGTGNTIYF.

The chain combines TRBV7-2 with TRBJ1-3, with D unclear. V lost 4 bases, J lost 8 bases, and 12 bases lay in between. This CDR3 spans 13 amino acids. The germline V gene has CDR1 SGHTA and CDR2 FQGNSA. CDR3 nucleotides: TGTGCCAGCAGCTCAGCCCGCTCGGACACCATATATTTT. This encodes CASSSARSDTIYF.

V gene TRBV5-6 combines with J gene TRBJ1-2; TRBD1 aligns across 8 bases. The CDR3 spans 14 residues. The V gene's germline CDR1 is SGHDT and CDR2 YYEEEE. Trimming took 4 bases from V and 4 from J; bases not matched to a gene: 6. CDR3: CASSTDRGGYGYTF. The CDR3, as DNA: TGTGCCAGCAGCACTGACAGGGGTGGCTATGGCTACACCTTC.

The chain employs TRBV7-8 and TRBJ2-2; D uncertain. Trimming removed 5 bases at V and 8 bases at J, with 9 bases between. The CDR3 extends over 12 amino acids. Per germline, CDR1 SGHVS and CDR2 FQNEAQ. The CDR3 reads CASSPYRGELFF. In DNA form, the CDR3 reads TGTGCCAGCAGCCCATATCGGGGGGAGCTGTTTTTT.

The chain employs TRBV5-1 and TRBJ1-2; no clear D gene. Between the trimmed V and J ends, which lost 0 bases and 6 bases, there was a span of 12 bases. Germline values: CDR1 SGHRS, CDR2 YFSETQ. The CDR3 is 14 amino acids. The CDR3 protein is CASSLGTTGHGYTF. DNA of the CDR3: TGCGCCAGCAGCTTGGGTACCACCGGTCATGGCTACACCTTC. The entire variable domain, with the rest obtained from reference TRBV5-1 and TRBJ1-2, is as follows: KAGVTQTPRYLIKTRGQQVTLSCSPISGHRSVSWYQQTPGQGLQFLFEYFSETQRNKGNFPGRFSGRQFSNSRSEMNVSTLELGDSALYLCASSLGTTGHGYTFGSGTRLTVV.

This sequence joins TRBV5-6 and TRBJ1-1; 7 nucleotides match TRBD1. Germline V gene lookup returns CDR1 SGHDT and CDR2 YYEEEE. The CDR3 consists of 15 residues. The V and J ends lost 1 base and 10 bases, in that order; junction bases with no gene match: 13. CDR3 in amino acids: CASSLLGQRTSTAFF. The CDR3 DNA follows: TGTGCCAGCAGCTTGTTGGGACAGCGGACTTCTACAGCTTTCTTT.

This clone has only a few counts. The chain recombines TRBV5-1 with TRBJ2-4; D is uncertain. The CDR3 is 14 amino acids. CDR1 is SGHRS and CDR2 is YFSETQ in the germline V gene. The V end lost 3 bases, the J end lost 0 bases, and 7 bases lay between the germline ends. The CDR3 DNA reads as TGCGCCAGCAGCTCTGACTTAGCCAAAAACATTCAGTACTTC. Protein sequence: CASSSDLAKNIQYF.

The rearrangement uses TRBV11-2 and TRBJ2-3, with 12 nucleotides matching TRBD2. The CDR3 covers 14 residues. V lost 2 bases and J lost 13; bases outside the gene matches: 7. Germline values: CDR1 SGHAT, CDR2 FQNNGV. This CDR3 is CASSLWTSGAVKYF. The CDR3 DNA follows: TGTGCCAGCAGCTTATGGACTAGCGGGGCCGTAAAGTATTTT.

As concerns this clone: An end of the junction differs from the germline gene, which may be a read error. This chain links TRBV7-6 with TRBJ2-7, with TRBD2 as a possible D gene (6 bases). The germline CDR1 and CDR2 sequences are SGHVS and FNYEAQ. CDR3 length: 12 amino acids. CDR3 sequence: CASSNTGTQLSF. In DNA, the CDR3 is TGTGCCAGCAGCAACACCGGGACTCAACTGTCCTTC.

This clone was seen more than once but under ten times. The J gene is TRBJ1-2, the V gene TRBV2; D is perhaps TRBD1 (5 bases). The CDR3 contains 16 residues. CDR1 is SNHLY and CDR2 is FYNNEI in the germline V gene. V lost 0 bases and J lost 4, with 15 bases in between. The CDR3: CASSEALMGGSYGYTF. CDR3 in DNA: TGTGCCAGCAGTGAAGCGCTTATGGGGGGGTCCTATGGCTACACCTTC.

The rearrangement uses TRBV10-3 and TRBJ2-6; D uncertain. V was trimmed by 2 bases and J by 4 bases, leaving 9 bases between them. This CDR3 is 15 amino acids long. Germline loops: CDR1 ENHRY, CDR2 SYGVKD. CDR3 region: CAISEGDSGANVLTF. As DNA, the CDR3 is TGTGCCATCAGTGAGGGAGACTCGGGGGCCAACGTCCTGACTTTC.

The genes are TRBV7-2 and TRBJ1-4, with 7 bases aligning to TRBD1. CDR3 length equals 15 residues. Trimming removed 5 bases from V and 4 bases from J; junction bases left unmatched: 7. The germline gives CDR1 SGHTA, CDR2 FQGNSA. The CDR3 nucleotides are TGTGCCAGCAGCCACCGACAGGGTATTAATGAAAAACTGTTTTTT. Protein sequence: CASSHRQGINEKLFF.

The chain has TRBV7-8 and TRBJ1-1; 7 bases fit TRBD1. The V gene end was trimmed by 0 bases and the J gene end by 1 base; junction bases not matched to a gene: 8. Germline V lookup: CDR1 SGHVS, CDR2 FQNEAQ. There are 17 residues in the CDR3. The CDR3 spells CASSLASNRQGNTEAFF. CDR3 coding DNA: TGTGCCAGCAGCTTAGCCTCAAATCGACAGGGGAACACTGAAGCTTTCTTT.

Comments on this clone: Relative to the germline gene, one junction end is altered; a read error may explain this. This chain connects TRBV7-7 to TRBJ1-4; 7 positions agree with TRBD1. Germline loops: CDR1 SSHAT, CDR2 FNYEAQ (reference sequence). The CDR3 covers 16 residues. As DNA, the CDR3 is TGTGCTAGCAGCCCCACCCAGACAGGGACGAATGAAAAACTGTTTTTT. It codes for CASSPTQTGTNEKLFF.

V gene TRBV28 combines with J gene TRBJ2-7; D gene uncertain. The CDR3 sequence is 12 residues long. Germline CDR1 reads MDHEN; CDR2 reads SYDVKM. V lost 5 bases and J lost 3, with 8 bases in between. CDR3 amino acids: CASSPGNYEQYF. The CDR3 nucleotides are TGTGCCAGCAGTCCAGGTAACTACGAGCAGTACTTC.

The chain joins TRBV30 to TRBJ1-2; a possible D gene is TRBD1 (5 bases). V lost 0 bases to trimming and J lost 8 bases, with 13 bases between them. The CDR3 length is 13 residues. Germline CDR1 reads GTSNPN; CDR2 reads SVGIG (reference sequence). This CDR3 reads CAWSVPPGRGYTF. Here the CDR3 DNA reads TGTGCCTGGAGTGTACCCCCAGGGCGAGGCTACACCTTC.

The chain has TRBV7-2 and TRBJ2-1; the match to TRBD2 covers 8 bases. V lost 3 bases and J lost 9; bases outside the gene matches: 19. The CDR3 spans 18 residues. The germline V gene has CDR1 SGHTA and CDR2 FQGNSA. CDR3: CASSFVVHFRGGPGEQFF. The CDR3 DNA is TGTGCCAGCAGCTTTGTAGTTCATTTCCGGGGGGGGCCCGGTGAGCAGTTCTTC.

The chain has TRBV3-1 (or the pseudogene TRBV3-2) and TRBJ2-1, with 8 positions matching TRBD2. CDR1 and CDR2 (germline): LGHDT, YNNKEL (reference sequence). The CDR3 runs 16 residues. Trimming cost V 2 bases and J 5 bases; bases outside gene matches: 8. The CDR3 region is CASSQLGGRSHNEQFF. The CDR3 bases are TGTGCCAGCAGCCAATTAGGCGGGAGGTCGCACAATGAGCAGTTCTTC.

The rearrangement joins TRBV30 to TRBJ1-2; D is undetermined. Per germline, CDR1 GTSNPN and CDR2 SVGIG (reference sequence). V lost 4 bases to trimming and J lost 2 bases, with 11 bases between them. The CDR3 extends over 13 amino acids. For the CDR3, the DNA is TGTGCCTGGAACCCCGGGAGAAACTATGGCTACACCTTC. Translating gives CAWNPGRNYGYTF. Complete variable domain (other parts from reference TRBV30 and TRBJ1-2): SQTIHQWPATLVQPVGSPLSLECTVEGTSNPNLYWYRQAAGRGLQLLFYSVGIGQISSEVPQNLSASRPQDRQFILSSKKLLLSDSGFYLCAWNPGRNYGYTFGSGTRLTVV.

This chain uses TRBV12-3 or TRBV12-4 with TRBJ1-1, with D possibly matching TRBD1 (5 bases). CDR3 length: 12 residues. V was trimmed by 5 bases and J by 11 bases, leaving 15 bases between them. The CDR3, as DNA: TGTGCCAGCAGTCCGGGGGTACTTTCGGCTTTCTTT. Translated: CASSPGVLSAFF.

The chain recombines TRBV19 with TRBJ1-2; D is uncertain. CDR1 LNHDA and CDR2 SQIVND come from the germline V gene (reference sequence). V lost 8 bases and J 3 bases, leaving 16 bases between the germline ends. The CDR3 is 14 amino acids. The CDR3 DNA follows: TGTGCCAGTGCAAGAGGGCCGCGGGACTATGGCTACACCTTC. This translates into CASARGPRDYGYTF.